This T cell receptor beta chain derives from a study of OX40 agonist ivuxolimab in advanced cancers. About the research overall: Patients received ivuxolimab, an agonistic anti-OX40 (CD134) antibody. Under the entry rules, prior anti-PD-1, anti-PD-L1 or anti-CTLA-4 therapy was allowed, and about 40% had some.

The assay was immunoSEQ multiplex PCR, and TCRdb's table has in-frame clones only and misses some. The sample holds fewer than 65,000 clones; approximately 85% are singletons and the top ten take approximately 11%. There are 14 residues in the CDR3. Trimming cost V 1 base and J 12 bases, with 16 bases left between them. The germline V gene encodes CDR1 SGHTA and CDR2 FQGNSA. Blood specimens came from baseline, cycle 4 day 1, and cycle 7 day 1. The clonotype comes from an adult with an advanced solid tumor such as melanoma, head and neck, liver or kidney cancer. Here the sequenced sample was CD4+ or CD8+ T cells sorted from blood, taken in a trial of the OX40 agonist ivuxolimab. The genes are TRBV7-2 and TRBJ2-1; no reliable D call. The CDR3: CASSLVPPGLGQFF. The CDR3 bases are TGTGCCAGCAGCTTAGTTCCCCCGGGCTTAGGGCAGTTCTTC.